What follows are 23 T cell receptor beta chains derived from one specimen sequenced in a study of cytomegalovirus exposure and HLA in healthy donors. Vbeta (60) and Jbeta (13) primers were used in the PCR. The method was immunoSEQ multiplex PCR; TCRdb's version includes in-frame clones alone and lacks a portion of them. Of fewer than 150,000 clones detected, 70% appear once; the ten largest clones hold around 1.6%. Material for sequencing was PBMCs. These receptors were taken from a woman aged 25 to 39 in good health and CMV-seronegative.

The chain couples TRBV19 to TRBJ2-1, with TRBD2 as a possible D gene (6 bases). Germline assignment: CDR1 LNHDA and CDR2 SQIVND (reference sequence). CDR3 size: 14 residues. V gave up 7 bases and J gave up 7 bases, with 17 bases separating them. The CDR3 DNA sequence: TGTGCCAGTAATTCGAACCTGGGGAGGAATGAGCAGTTCTTC. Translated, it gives CASNSNLGRNEQFF.

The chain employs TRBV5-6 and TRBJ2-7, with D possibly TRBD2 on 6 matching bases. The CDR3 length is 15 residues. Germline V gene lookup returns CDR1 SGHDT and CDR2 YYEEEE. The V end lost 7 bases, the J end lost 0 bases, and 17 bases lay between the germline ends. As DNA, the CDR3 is TGTGCCAGCTTCCGACTTGGCGGGAACTCCTACGAGCAGTACTTC. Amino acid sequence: CASFRLGGNSYEQYF.

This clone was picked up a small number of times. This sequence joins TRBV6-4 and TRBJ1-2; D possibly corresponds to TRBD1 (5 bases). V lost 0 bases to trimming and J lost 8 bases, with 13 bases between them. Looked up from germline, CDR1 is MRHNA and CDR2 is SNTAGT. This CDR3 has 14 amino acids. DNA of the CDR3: TGTGCCAGCAGTGACTCATCCAGGGCCAAAGGCTACACCTTC. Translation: CASSDSSRAKGYTF.

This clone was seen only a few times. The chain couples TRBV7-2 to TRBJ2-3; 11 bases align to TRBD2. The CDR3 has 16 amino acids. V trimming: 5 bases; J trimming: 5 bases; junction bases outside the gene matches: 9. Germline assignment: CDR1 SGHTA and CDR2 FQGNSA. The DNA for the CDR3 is TGTGCCAGCAGCCCGCGTAGCGGGGGGGCCCTAGATACGCAGTATTTT. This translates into CASSPRSGGALDTQYF.

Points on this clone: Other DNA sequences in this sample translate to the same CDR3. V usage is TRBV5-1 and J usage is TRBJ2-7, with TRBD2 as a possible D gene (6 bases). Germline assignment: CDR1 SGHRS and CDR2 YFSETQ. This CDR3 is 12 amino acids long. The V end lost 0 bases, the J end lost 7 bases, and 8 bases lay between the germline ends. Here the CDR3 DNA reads TGCGCCAGCAGCTTGGCTGGGGGGGAGCAGTACTTC. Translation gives CASSLAGGEQYF.

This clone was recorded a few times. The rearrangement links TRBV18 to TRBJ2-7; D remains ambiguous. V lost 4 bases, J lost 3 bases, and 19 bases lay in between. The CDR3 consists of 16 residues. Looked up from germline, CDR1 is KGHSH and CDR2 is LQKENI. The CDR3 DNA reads TGTGCCAGCTCACTACAACGAGGCGCAAACTACTACGAGCAGTACTTC. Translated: CASSLQRGANYYEQYF.

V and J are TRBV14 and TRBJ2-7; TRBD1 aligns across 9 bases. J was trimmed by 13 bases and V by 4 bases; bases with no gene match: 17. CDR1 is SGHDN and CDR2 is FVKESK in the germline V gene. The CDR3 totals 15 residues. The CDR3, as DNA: TGTGCCAGCAGCCCCCTGGGACAGGGACCTCTCGGGCTATACTTC. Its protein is CASSPLGQGPLGLYF.

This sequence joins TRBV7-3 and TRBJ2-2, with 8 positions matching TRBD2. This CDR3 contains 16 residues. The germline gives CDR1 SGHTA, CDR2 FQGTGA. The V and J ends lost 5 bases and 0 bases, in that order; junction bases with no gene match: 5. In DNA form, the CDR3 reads TGTGCCAGCAGCCAAGCGGGGGCCACGAACACCGGGGAGCTGTTTTTT. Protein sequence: CASSQAGATNTGELFF.

In DNA, the CDR3 is TGTGCCAGCAGTTTCAGTTGGCAGGTCACGAACACTGAAGCTTTCTTT. Its protein is CASSFSWQVTNTEAFF. The chain employs TRBV27 and TRBJ1-1; no definite D call. The germline V gene has CDR1 MNHEY and CDR2 SMNVEV (reference sequence). The CDR3 has 16 amino acids. V shed 3 bases and J shed 1 base, with 15 bases lying between them.

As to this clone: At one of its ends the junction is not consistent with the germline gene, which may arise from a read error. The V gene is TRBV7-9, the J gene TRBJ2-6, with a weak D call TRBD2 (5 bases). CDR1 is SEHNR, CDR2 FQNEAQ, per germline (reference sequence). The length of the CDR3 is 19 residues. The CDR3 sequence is CSSSSGIPRVSSGANVLTF. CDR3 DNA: TGTTCCAGCAGCTCCGGGATCCCCCGAGTCTCATCTGGGGCCAACGTCCTGACTTTC. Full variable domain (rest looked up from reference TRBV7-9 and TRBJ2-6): DTGVSQNPRHKITKRGQNVTFRCDPISEHNRLYWYRQTLGQGPEFLTYFQNEAQLEKSRLLSDRFSAERPKGSFSTLEIQRTEQGDSAMYLCSSSSGIPRVSSGANVLTFGAGSRLTVL.

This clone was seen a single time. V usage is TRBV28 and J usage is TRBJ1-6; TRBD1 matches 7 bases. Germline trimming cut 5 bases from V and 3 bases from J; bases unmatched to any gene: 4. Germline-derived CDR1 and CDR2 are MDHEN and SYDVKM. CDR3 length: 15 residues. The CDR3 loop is CASSQGQLYNSPLHF. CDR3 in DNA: TGTGCCAGCAGTCAGGGACAGCTCTATAATTCACCCCTCCACTTT.

This CDR3 reads CASSQGQGLGTSGELFF. The CDR3 region has the DNA TGTGCCAGCAGCCAGGGACAGGGGCTGGGAACGTCCGGGGAGCTGTTTTTT. This sequence joins TRBV5-4 and TRBJ2-2; 10 bases line up with TRBD1. V lost 4 bases to trimming and J lost 6 bases; unmatched junction nucleotides: 12. The CDR3 loop spans 17 amino acids. Germline CDR1 and CDR2: SGHNT and YYREEE (reference sequence). Variable domain in full (rest from reference TRBV5-4 and TRBJ2-2): ETGVTQSPTHLIKTRGQQVTLRCSSQSGHNTVSWYQQALGQGPQFIFQYYREEENGRGNFPPRFSGLQFPNYSSELNVNALELDDSALYLCASSQGQGLGTSGELFFGEGSRLTVL.

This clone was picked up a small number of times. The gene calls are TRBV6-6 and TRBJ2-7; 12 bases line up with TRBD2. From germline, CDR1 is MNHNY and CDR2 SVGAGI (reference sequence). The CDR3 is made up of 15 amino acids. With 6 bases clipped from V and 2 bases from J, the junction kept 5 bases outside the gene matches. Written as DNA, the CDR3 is TGTGCCAGCAGCCTAACTAGCGGGGGGACCTACGAGCAGTACGTC. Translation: CASSLTSGGTYEQYV.

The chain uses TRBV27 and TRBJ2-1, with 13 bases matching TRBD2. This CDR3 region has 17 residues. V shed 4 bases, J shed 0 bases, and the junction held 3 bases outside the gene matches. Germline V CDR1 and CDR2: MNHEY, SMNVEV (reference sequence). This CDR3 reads CASSSGLAGVSYNEQFF. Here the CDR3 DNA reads TGTGCCAGCAGTTCCGGACTAGCGGGAGTCTCCTACAATGAGCAGTTCTTC.

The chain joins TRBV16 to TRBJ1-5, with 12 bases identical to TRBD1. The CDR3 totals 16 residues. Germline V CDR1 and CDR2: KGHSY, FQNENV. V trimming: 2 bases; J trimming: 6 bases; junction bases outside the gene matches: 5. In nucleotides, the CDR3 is TGTGCCAGCAGCCAAGGGGACAGGGGGCTAATTCAGCCCCAGCATTTT. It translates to CASSQGDRGLIQPQHF.

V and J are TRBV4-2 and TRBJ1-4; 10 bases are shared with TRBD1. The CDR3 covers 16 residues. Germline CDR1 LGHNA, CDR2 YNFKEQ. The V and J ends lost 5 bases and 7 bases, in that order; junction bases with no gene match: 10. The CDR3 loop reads CASSSRLGQGSEKLFF. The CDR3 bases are TGTGCCAGCAGCAGCAGGTTGGGACAGGGGAGTGAAAAACTGTTTTTT.

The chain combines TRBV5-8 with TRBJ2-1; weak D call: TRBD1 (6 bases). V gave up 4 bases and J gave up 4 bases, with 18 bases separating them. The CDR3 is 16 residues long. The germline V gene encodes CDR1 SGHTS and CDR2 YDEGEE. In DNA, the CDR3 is TGTGCCAGCAGCCCCGGCGAGGGACACTTGTACAATGAGCAGTTCTTC. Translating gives CASSPGEGHLYNEQFF.

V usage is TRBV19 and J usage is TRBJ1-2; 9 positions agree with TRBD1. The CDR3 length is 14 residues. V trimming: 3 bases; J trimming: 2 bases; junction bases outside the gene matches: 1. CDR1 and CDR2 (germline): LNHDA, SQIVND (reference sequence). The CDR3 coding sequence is TGTGCCAGTAGTATCGGACAGGGGAACTATGGCTACACCTTC. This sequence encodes CASSIGQGNYGYTF.

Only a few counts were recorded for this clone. Here the CDR3 reads CASSGWGGSSYEQYV. CDR3 DNA sequence: TGTGCCAGCAGCGGTTGGGGGGGTTCCTCCTACGAGCAGTACGTC. The chain is built from TRBV5-6 and TRBJ2-7; TRBD2 agrees at 7 bases. CDR1 is SGHDT and CDR2 is YYEEEE in the germline V gene. The CDR3 covers 15 residues. Trimming removed 4 bases from V and 0 bases from J; junction bases left unmatched: 7.

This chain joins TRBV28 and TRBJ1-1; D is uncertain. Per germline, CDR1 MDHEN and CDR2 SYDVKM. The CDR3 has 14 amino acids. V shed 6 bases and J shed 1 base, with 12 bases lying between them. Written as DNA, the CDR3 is TGTGCCAGCAGACCCGGGTCACAGAACACTGAAGCTTTCTTT. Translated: CASRPGSQNTEAFF. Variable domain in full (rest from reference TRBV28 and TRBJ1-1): DVKVTQSSRYLVKRTGEKVFLECVQDMDHENMFWYRQDPGLGLRLIYFSYDVKMKEKGDIPEGYSVSREKKERFSLILESASTNQTSMYLCASRPGSQNTEAFFGQGTRLTVV.

The CDR3 spells CASSPLLAGATDTQYF. In DNA form, the CDR3 reads TGCGCCAGCAGCCCCTTACTAGCGGGGGCTACAGATACGCAGTATTTT. This sequence joins TRBV4-1 and TRBJ2-3, with 11 bases that match TRBD2. The CDR3 contains 16 residues. CDR1 and CDR2 (germline): MGHRA, YSYEKL. J gave up 3 bases and V 4 bases, and 6 bases lay outside the gene matches.

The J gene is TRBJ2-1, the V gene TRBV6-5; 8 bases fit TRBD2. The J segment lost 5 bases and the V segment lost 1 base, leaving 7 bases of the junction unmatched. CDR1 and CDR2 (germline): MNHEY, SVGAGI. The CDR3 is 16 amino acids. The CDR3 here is CASSYLNPGGDNEQFF. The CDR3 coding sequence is TGTGCCAGCAGTTACTTAAACCCCGGGGGGGACAATGAGCAGTTCTTC.

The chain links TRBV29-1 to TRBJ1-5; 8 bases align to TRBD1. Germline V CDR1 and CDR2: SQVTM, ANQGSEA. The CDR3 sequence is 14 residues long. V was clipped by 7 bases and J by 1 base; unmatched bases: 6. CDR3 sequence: CSGCRGRSNQPQHF. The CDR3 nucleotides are TGCAGCGGCTGCAGGGGGCGGAGCAATCAGCCCCAGCATTTT.